This record looks at one TCR beta chain sequence and its context. The data were obtained in a study of beta chain features in type 1 diabetes. cDNA synthesis used the whole RNA isolate, giving expressed TCRB sequences. The repertoire was sequenced with immunoSEQ multiplex PCR; TCRdb's copy has only in-frame clones and lacks some. The sample consists of around 300,000 clones, approximately 9.9% of them appearing once. V dropped 4 bases and J dropped 6; count of bases not matched to a gene: 9. The CDR3 is 15 amino acids. Germline V CDR1 and CDR2: SGHTA, FQGNSA. This chain joins TRBV7-2 and TRBJ2-7; the match to TRBD1 covers 10 bases. This TCR was recovered from a woman in her 30s in good health. Input material: naive CD4+ T cells from blood. CDR3 in amino acids: CASSYVGTGVTEQYF. In DNA form, the CDR3 reads TGTGCCAGCAGCTATGTCGGGACAGGGGTGACCGAGCAGTACTTC.